This TCR beta chain was recorded in a study of T-cell memory formation after mild COVID-19. In TCRdb, the 5' RACE reads were re-called with MiXCR into one record per CDR3 protein. The table lists roughly 120,000 distinct CDR3 sequences, approximately 15% of them singletons. This clonotype was detected a few times. Its antigen remains unknown. Study observations and caveats: Clones that contracted from day 15 to 85 had balanced CD4/CD8; later expanders were CD4+ biased. Pre-infection memory harbored some responding clones, suggesting cross-reactive memory joined. Clones that contracted clustered mainly in CM and EM if CD4+ and in EMRA if CD8+.

The sequenced material came from PBMCs or a T cell subset sorted from them (not recorded which). This receptor was identified in an adult woman who had mild COVID-19 (a few samples of this study predate the infection). Cell type and time point are not known.

CDR3 in DNA: TGTGCCAGCAGCCCGCAGGGTGCCCCCTACAATGAGCAGTTCTTC. The encoded protein is CASSPQGAPYNEQFF. The V call is TRBV7-2, the J call TRBJ2-1, with D perhaps TRBD1 (5 bases). Germline loops: CDR1 SGHTA, CDR2 FQGNSA. V was clipped by 5 bases and J by 2 bases, with 13 bases between them. The CDR3 consists of 15 residues.